This note documents a single T cell receptor (beta chain) sequence. In blood CD8+ and CD4+ T cells, TCR beta underwent sequencing. TEMRA cells underwent FACS enrichment and CD8+ and CD4+ T cells underwent negative isolation. The sample is drawn from a study of CD8 T cells in Susac syndrome. Roughly 0.45 to 1 ug RNA was reverse transcribed with random hexamers. Amplification of TCR beta CDR3 across 54 Vbeta and 13 Jbeta was performed with immunoSEQ multiplex PCR. MiXCR was run by TCRdb on the immunoSEQ multiplex PCR reads, yielding one entry per CDR3 protein. The profile shows roughly 120,000 distinct CDR3 sequences, roughly 94% of them singletons. The CDR3 has 17 amino acids. Germline CDR1 reads LGHNT; CDR2 reads FRNRAP. The V segment lost 7 bases and the J segment 6 bases; nucleotides outside the gene matches: 15.

This sequence originates from a human donor with multiple sclerosis. The chain is built from TRBV12-5 and TRBJ2-7; the match to TRBD2 covers 13 bases. Sequenced input: CD4+ T cells from PBMCs. CDR3 in amino acids: CASEGIRRTSGSFEQYF. The CDR3 coding sequence is TGTGCTAGTGAGGGAATACGAAGGACTAGCGGGAGTTTCGAGCAGTACTTC.